What follows are 5 T cell receptor beta chains derived from one specimen sequenced in a study of early T cells in non-severe SARS-CoV-2 infection. TCRdb reanalysed the 5' RACE reads using MiXCR and keeps one entry per CDR3 protein. The sample lists more than 60,000 distinct CDR3 sequences; roughly 5% were seen once. Sequences were obtained from whole blood. These receptors were obtained from an adult who was a healthcare worker with PCR-confirmed SARS-CoV-2 infection or an uninfected control (not recorded which).

This clonotype was recorded a few times. The CDR3 sequence is CASGWTDTEAFF. DNA for the CDR3: TGTGCTAGTGGCTGGACAGACACTGAAGCTTTCTTT. V is TRBV12-5 and J is TRBJ1-1; the D gene is possibly TRBD1 (6 bases). There are 12 residues in the CDR3. Per the germline V gene, CDR1 is LGHNT and CDR2 is FRNRAP. V was cut by 6 bases and J by 3 bases, with 8 bases left in between.

This clonotype was seen many times. The rearrangement joins TRBV5-1 to TRBJ1-2; tentative D call: TRBD1 (6 bases). The germline V and J ends were trimmed by 4 bases and 4 bases, with 17 bases remaining between them. CDR3 length equals 15 residues. Germline V lookup: CDR1 SGHRS, CDR2 YFSETQ. This CDR3 reads CASSSRGDFVYGYTF. The CDR3 DNA follows: TGCGCCAGCAGCAGTAGGGGGGATTTCGTCTATGGCTACACCTTC.

The rearrangement uses TRBV6-6 and TRBJ1-1; a possible D gene is TRBD1 (5 bases). V lost 6 bases, J lost 6 bases, and 14 bases lay in between. The CDR3 contains 13 residues. Per germline, CDR1 MNHNY and CDR2 SVGAGI (reference sequence). CDR3 sequence (DNA): TGTGCCAGCAGCCCGGATTCAGGGTCTGAAGCTTTCTTT. This gives the protein CASSPDSGSEAFF.

This clonotype was found many times. This chain connects TRBV5-1 to TRBJ1-1, with 8 bases matching TRBD1. The J segment lost 6 bases and the V segment lost 3 bases, leaving 1 base of the junction unmatched. The germline V gene encodes CDR1 SGHRS and CDR2 YFSETQ. CDR3 size: 12 residues. CDR3 residues: CASSSTGAEAFF. The CDR3 coding sequence is TGCGCCAGCAGCTCGACAGGGGCTGAAGCTTTCTTT.

This clonotype was seen ten or more times. The chain joins TRBV5-1 to TRBJ2-3; 10 bases are a match to TRBD2. The germline V gene encodes CDR1 SGHRS and CDR2 YFSETQ. After removal of 4 bases from V and 2 bases from J, the junction contained 7 bases not matched to a gene. This CDR3 has 16 residues. The DNA for the CDR3 is TGCGCCAGCAGCCCGACTAGCGGGCCCCTCACAGATACGCAGTATTTT. Protein: CASSPTSGPLTDTQYF.